These T cell receptor beta chains were read from a single sample in a study of beta chain features in type 1 diabetes. Sequencing was performed with immunoSEQ multiplex PCR; in TCRdb, only in-frame clones are kept and a portion is missing. The profile shows about 930,000 clones, roughly 15% of them singletons. Sequencing was carried out using naive CD4+ T cells from blood. These receptors came from a young woman in good health. Both conserved end residues are part of each CDR3. The D gene is left open where the match is weak. The listing skips clone size in some rows; elsewhere it reads once, few, many or a size class.

d_gene,abundance,j_gene,v_gene,CDR3aa,CDR3nt
TRBD2,few,TRBJ2-7,TRBV5-1,CASSLAPGGPGEQYF,TGCGCCAGCAGCTTGGCCCCGGGAGGGCCAGGCGAGCAGTACTTC
NA,NA,TRBJ2-2,TRBV5-1,CASSLVAGSGELFF,TGCGCCAGCAGCTTGGTAGCAGGGTCCGGGGAGCTGTTTTTT
TRBD2,few,TRBJ2-1,TRBV4-3,CASSQDQWLAGLEQFF,TGCGCCAGCAGCCAAGATCAATGGTTAGCGGGGTTGGAGCAGTTCTTC
NA,NA,TRBJ2-7,TRBV7-2,CASSLLGHSTYEQYF,TGTGCCAGCAGCTTATTAGGCCACAGTACCTACGAGCAGTACTTC
NA,few,TRBJ2-1,TRBV19,CASSHYVSWYNEQFF,TGTGCCAGTAGTCACTATGTCTCGTGGTACAATGAGCAGTTCTTC
NA,NA,TRBJ2-2,TRBV2,CASKGNTGELFF,TGTGCCAGCAAGGGGAACACCGGGGAGCTGTTTTTT
NA,NA,TRBJ1-4,TRBV4-1,CASSQVRTNEKLFF,TGCGCCAGCAGCCAAGTGAGAACTAATGAAAAACTGTTTTTT
NA,NA,TRBJ2-1,TRBV11-2,CASSSGREYNEQFF,TGTGCCAGCAGCTCCGGACGAGAGTACAATGAGCAGTTCTTC
NA,few,TRBJ1-1,TRBV18,CASSFTENTEAFF,TGTGCCAGCTCGTTTACGGAGAACACTGAAGCTTTCTTT
TRBD1,many,TRBJ1-4,TRBV7-9,CASSMGQENEKLFF,TGTGCCAGCAGCATGGGACAGGAGAATGAAAAACTGTTTTTT
NA,NA,TRBJ2-4,TRBV19,CASSHTGRGNIQYF,TGTGCCAGTAGTCATACAGGGAGAGGAAACATTCAGTACTTC
NA,few,TRBJ1-5,TRBV19,CASSIRGATQPQHF,TGTGCCAGTAGTATTAGGGGGGCAACTCAGCCCCAGCATTTT
TRBD2,NA,TRBJ2-7,TRBV7-9,CASSSAGGTYEQYF,TGTGCCAGCAGCTCAGCGGGGGGCACCTACGAGCAGTACTTC
TRBD1,NA,TRBJ2-1,TRBV7-9,CASSHAGTGLYNEQFF,TGTGCCAGCAGCCACGCCGGGACAGGACTATACAATGAGCAGTTCTTC
NA,few,TRBJ2-7,TRBV28,CASSLGTGEQYF,TGTGCCAGCAGCCTAGGGACTGGGGAGCAGTACTTC
NA,NA,TRBJ1-2,TRBV6-6,CASSYSPNYGYTF,TGTGCCAGCAGTTACTCTCCTAACTATGGCTACACCTTC
NA,few,TRBJ2-1,TRBV11-3,CASSVIRGHEQFF,TGTGCCAGCAGCGTCATTAGAGGCCATGAGCAGTTCTTC
TRBD2,few,TRBJ2-2,TRBV19,CASSLFASGSSTGELFF,TGTGCCAGTAGCCTCTTCGCTAGCGGGAGTAGTACCGGGGAGCTGTTTTTT
NA,NA,TRBJ2-5,TRBV7-9,CASQLLASETQYF,TGTGCCAGCCAGCTACTAGCATCAGAGACCCAGTACTTC
NA,few,TRBJ2-5,TRBV7-9,CASSQGSQETQYF,TGTGCCAGCAGCCAAGGGAGCCAAGAGACCCAGTACTTC
NA,NA,TRBJ2-7,TRBV7-9,CASSLSFVEQYF,TGTGCCAGCAGCTTAAGTTTTGTCGAGCAGTACTTC
NA,NA,TRBJ1-1,TRBV7-9,CASSHDREAFF,TGTGCCAGCAGTCACGATCGTGAAGCTTTCTTT
NA,few,TRBJ2-2,TRBV11-3,CASSFLDTGELFF,TGTGCCAGCAGCTTCCTCGACACCGGGGAGCTGTTTTTT
NA,NA,TRBJ1-1,TRBV4-3,CASSQDLGSTEAFF,TGCGCCAGCAGCCAAGATCTGGGTTCCACTGAAGCTTTCTTT
TRBD2,few,TRBJ2-5,TRBV10-3,CAISDGGTSGRAEETQYF,TGTGCCATCAGTGACGGTGGGACTAGCGGGAGGGCCGAAGAGACCCAGTACTTC
NA,few,TRBJ2-5,TRBV6-1,CASRETGSRIETQYF,TGTGCCAGCAGGGAAACAGGTTCCCGTATCGAGACCCAGTACTTC
NA,NA,TRBJ2-2,TRBV11-2,CASTPWTVNTGELFF,TGTGCCAGCACCCCATGGACGGTGAACACCGGGGAGCTGTTTTTT
TRBD2,NA,TRBJ2-1,TRBV7-9,CASSLWEGGNEQFF,TGTGCCAGCAGCTTATGGGAGGGAGGCAATGAGCAGTTCTTC
TRBD2,few,TRBJ2-1,TRBV7-3,CASSQGDGSGSNYEQFF,TGTGCCAGCAGCCAAGGAGATGGAAGCGGGAGTAACTATGAGCAGTTCTTC
NA,few,TRBJ2-2,TRBV10-3,CAISEFDRGLAGELFF,TGTGCCATCAGTGAGTTTGATCGCGGGCTGGCCGGGGAGCTGTTTTTT
NA,NA,TRBJ1-4,TRBV25-1,CASSEYRGYEKLFF,TGTGCCAGCAGTGAATATAGGGGATACGAAAAACTGTTTTTT
TRBD1,NA,TRBJ1-1,TRBV4-2,CASSQVMTGINEAFF,TGTGCCAGCAGCCAAGTTATGACAGGGATTAATGAAGCTTTCTTT
TRBD1,few,TRBJ2-2,TRBV10-3,CAISSTGTGVIRELFF,TGTGCCATCAGTTCCACCGGGACAGGGGTAATCAGGGAGCTGTTTTTT
NA,few,TRBJ2-1,TRBV10-3,CAISESIGRGSNNEQFF,TGTGCCATCAGTGAGTCGATCGGTAGGGGGTCCAACAATGAGCAGTTCTTC
NA,NA,TRBJ1-4,TRBV4-2,CASSLPSAAKLFF,TGTGCCAGCAGCCTCCCCAGCGCGGCAAAACTGTTTTTT
NA,NA,TRBJ2-7,TRBV7-8,CASSLGLVQYEQYF,TGTGCCAGCAGCTTAGGACTAGTGCAGTACGAGCAGTACTTC
NA,NA,TRBJ2-4,TRBV7-9,CASSLAMGTGKNIQYF,TGTGCCAGCAGCTTAGCGATGGGTACAGGGAAAAACATTCAGTACTTC
NA,NA,TRBJ2-2,TRBV7-9,CASSSSVVGELFF,TGTGCCAGCAGCTCTAGTGTAGTCGGGGAGCTGTTTTTT
TRBD1,NA,TRBJ1-4,TRBV7-6,CASSSQGADEKLFF,TGTGCCAGCAGCTCACAGGGGGCCGACGAAAAACTGTTTTTT
TRBD2,once,TRBJ2-1,TRBV9,CASSPREGGVNEQFF,TGTGCCAGCAGCCCGCGGGAGGGCGGTGTGAATGAGCAGTTCTTC
NA,few,TRBJ2-3,TRBV7-3,CASSRGLTPTTTDTQYF,TGTGCCAGCAGCCGAGGCCTGACGCCTACCACCACAGATACGCAGTATTTT
NA,NA,TRBJ1-2,TRBV10-3,CAISESVHRYTF,TGTGCCATCAGTGAGTCGGTACACCGCTACACCTTC
TRBD1,NA,TRBJ2-2,TRBV11-2,CASRQDRGRTGELFF,TGTGCCAGCCGTCAGGACAGGGGAAGGACCGGGGAGCTGTTTTTT
NA,NA,TRBJ1-1,TRBV6-1,CASSENGGLTEAFF,TGTGCCAGCAGTGAAAATGGAGGGTTGACTGAAGCTTTCTTT
TRBD1,NA,TRBJ1-2,TRBV7-9,CASSLTGGNYGYTF,TGTGCCAGCAGCTTGACAGGGGGTAACTATGGCTACACCTTC